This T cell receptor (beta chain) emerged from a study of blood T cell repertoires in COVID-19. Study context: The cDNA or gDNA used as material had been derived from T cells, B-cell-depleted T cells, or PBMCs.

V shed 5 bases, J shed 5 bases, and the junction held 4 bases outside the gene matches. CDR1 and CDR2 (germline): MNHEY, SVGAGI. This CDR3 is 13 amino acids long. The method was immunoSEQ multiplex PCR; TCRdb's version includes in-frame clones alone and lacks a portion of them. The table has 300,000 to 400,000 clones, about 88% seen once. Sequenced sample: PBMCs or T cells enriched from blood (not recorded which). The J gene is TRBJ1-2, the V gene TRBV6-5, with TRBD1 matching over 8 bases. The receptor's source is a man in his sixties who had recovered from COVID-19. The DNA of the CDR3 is TGTGCCAGCAGTACCCACAGGGGGTATGGCTACACCTTC. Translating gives CASSTHRGYGYTF.